This T cell receptor beta chain was captured by sequencing in a study of technical replicates of blood from a handful of donors. The CDR3 is 18 residues long. Profiling relied on immunoSEQ multiplex PCR, and the TCRdb table lists in-frame clones only, not all of them. The table has about 78,000 clones, 85% to 95% seen once. Specimen: T cells isolated from PBMCs. The TCR was taken from a human donor in good health. This chain connects TRBV7-5 to TRBJ1-2; TRBD1 is taken as the D call from the table, unchecked against the DNA. TRBV7-5 is an annotated pseudogene. CDR3 protein: CVRSLPPWTGVSSGSYTF. The CDR3 DNA reads TGTGTCAGAAGCCTCCCACCTTGGACAGGGGTTTCCTCAGGGAGCTACACCTTC.